Listed here are 27 T cell receptor beta chains from one sample, sequenced in a study of vaccination and CD4 T cells after COVID-19. Sequencing of DNA taken from cultured CD4+ T cells relied on the Oncomine TCR Beta short-read assay. TCRdb re-derived calls from the PCR reads in MiXCR, one entry per CDR3 protein. The data hold around 6,100 distinct CDR3 sequences, with roughly two fifths observed a single time. For these receptors, no antigen is known. Treatment reported: 10-day PBMC culture with coronavirus spike peptide pools or control peptides (ViraFEST assay). The collection of CD4+ T cells from the unexposed donor took place before the COVID-19 pandemic (2011-2018). Sequencing was done on a sample of CD4+ T cells from blood, cultured in vitro. The receptors were sampled from a human donor in good health.

The chain has TRBV3-1 and TRBJ2-7; the match to TRBD1 covers 7 bases. With V trimmed by 6 bases and J by 6 bases, 2 bases remained unmatched. The CDR3 contains 11 residues. Germline V lookup: CDR1 LGHDT, CDR2 YNNKEL (reference sequence). The CDR3 is CASSNRGEQYF. In DNA, the CDR3 is TGTGCCAGCAGTAACAGGGGCGAGCAGTACTTC.

V is TRBV7-9 and J is TRBJ1-6, with D tentatively TRBD1 (6 bases). Germline V CDR1 and CDR2: SEHNR, FQNEAQ (reference sequence). Deletions cut 5 bases from V and 10 bases from J, with 18 bases between. CDR3 length equals 15 residues. The CDR3 spells CASSPHIEGESPLHF. CDR3 nucleotides: TGTGCCAGCAGCCCGCACATCGAGGGGGAATCACCCCTCCACTTT.

This clonotype was seen more than once but under ten times. Here the CDR3 reads CASSLERGPYEQYF. CDR3 DNA: TGTGCCAGCAGCTTAGAGAGGGGACCCTACGAGCAGTACTTC. V gene TRBV11-2 combines with J gene TRBJ2-7, with D perhaps matching TRBD1 or TRBD2 (5 bases each). The germline gives CDR1 SGHAT, CDR2 FQNNGV. V shed 0 bases and J shed 2 bases, with 8 bases lying between them. The CDR3 is made up of 14 amino acids.

The J gene is TRBJ2-4, the V gene TRBV7-9; weak D call: TRBD2 (5 bases). Germline values: CDR1 SEHNR, CDR2 FQNEAQ (reference sequence). This CDR3 is 16 amino acids long. V was shortened by 4 bases and J by 1 base, with 14 bases between the two germline ends. In DNA form, the CDR3 reads TGTGCCAGCAGCTCCACCCCTCGAGGGGCCAAAAACATTCAGTACTTC. It specifies CASSSTPRGAKNIQYF.

This clonotype was seen a handful of times. The chain links TRBV24-1 to TRBJ1-1; 8 bases map to TRBD1. The J segment lost 7 bases and the V segment lost 5 bases, leaving 11 bases of the junction unmatched. The CDR3 has 15 residues. Germline V lookup: CDR1 KGHDR, CDR2 SFDVKD. CDR3 protein: CATSVLRTGTVEAFF. The CDR3 DNA sequence: TGTGCCACCAGTGTCCTTAGGACAGGGACGGTTGAAGCTTTCTTT.

The chain is built from TRBV25-1 and TRBJ1-5; TRBD1 matches 12 bases. The V segment lost 4 bases and the J segment 15 bases; nucleotides outside the gene matches: 10. Germline CDR1 MGHDK, CDR2 SYGVNS. CDR3 length equals 14 residues. CDR3 nucleotide sequence: TGTGCCAGCAGTGGCGGGACAGGGGGCCGGAAGGGGCATTTT. Its protein is CASSGGTGGRKGHF.

The gene calls are TRBV12-3 or TRBV12-4 and TRBJ1-2; D is uncertain. CDR3 size: 14 residues. The V and J ends lost 3 bases and 8 bases respectively, with 16 bases between them. CDR3 nucleotide sequence: TGTGCCAGCAGTTTGGCTACGAGGTTGGACGGCTACACCTTC. This encodes CASSLATRLDGYTF.

V is TRBV7-9 and J is TRBJ1-5; no firm D call. The CDR3 is 13 amino acids. Trimming removed 8 bases from V and 3 bases from J, with 11 bases in between. Germline values: CDR1 SEHNR, CDR2 FQNEAQ (reference sequence). The CDR3 DNA is TGTGCCAGCCGCACGGAAGACAATCAGCCCCAGCATTTT. It codes for CASRTEDNQPQHF.

The chain couples TRBV28 to TRBJ1-2; the match to TRBD1 covers 11 bases. Trimming removed 2 bases from V and 3 bases from J; junction bases left unmatched: 5. Per germline, CDR1 MDHEN and CDR2 SYDVKM. CDR3 size: 16 residues. This CDR3 is CASSLGGQGAYYGYTF. As DNA, the CDR3 is TGTGCCAGCAGTTTAGGTGGACAGGGGGCGTACTATGGCTACACCTTC.

The chain uses TRBV27 and TRBJ2-3; D gene uncertain. The V end lost 5 bases, the J end lost 2 bases, and 14 bases lay between the germline ends. The CDR3 runs 15 residues. Germline CDR1 MNHEY, CDR2 SMNVEV (reference sequence). CDR3 sequence (DNA): TGTGCCAGCAGTCCCGGGCGGAAAGTCACAGATACGCAGTATTTT. Protein product: CASSPGRKVTDTQYF.

In nucleotides, the CDR3 is TGTGCCAGCAGGATAGCGGGGAGGGAGACCCAGTACTTC. This sequence encodes CASRIAGRETQYF. This chain joins TRBV12-3 or TRBV12-4 and TRBJ2-5, with 8 positions matching TRBD2. The V segment lost 6 bases and the J segment 5 bases; nucleotides outside the gene matches: 5. This CDR3 region has 13 residues.

The rearrangement links TRBV19 to TRBJ1-1; D is unresolved. This CDR3 has 13 amino acids. The V end lost 5 bases, the J end lost 5 bases, and 12 bases lay between the germline ends. CDR1 LNHDA and CDR2 SQIVND come from the germline V gene (reference sequence). CDR3 sequence: CASSSRTRTEAFF. For the CDR3, the DNA is TGTGCCAGTAGTTCCCGGACCAGGACTGAAGCTTTCTTT. Complete variable domain (other parts from reference TRBV19 and TRBJ1-1): DGGITQSPKYLFRKEGQNVTLSCEQNLNHDAMYWYRQDPGQGLRLIYYSQIVNDFQKGDIAEGYSVSREKKESFPLTVTSAQKNPTAFYLCASSSRTRTEAFFGQGTRLTVV.

This chain links TRBV12-3 or TRBV12-4 with TRBJ1-1; D perhaps matches TRBD1 (5 bases). V was shortened by 6 bases and J by 3 bases, with 20 bases between the two germline ends. The CDR3 totals 16 residues. CDR3 residues: CASSSRDPKLYTEAFF. The DNA for the CDR3 is TGTGCCAGCAGCTCCCGGGACCCTAAACTTTACACTGAAGCTTTCTTT.

This clonotype was detected a few times. V and J are TRBV20-1 and TRBJ1-1; no reliable D call. The germline gives CDR1 DFQATT, CDR2 SNEGSKA (reference sequence). The CDR3 is made up of 11 amino acids. Trimming removed 0 bases at V and 6 bases at J, with 5 bases between. CDR3 loop: CSARDAPEAFF. As DNA, the CDR3 is TGCAGTGCTAGAGATGCCCCTGAAGCTTTCTTT.

A few counts support this clonotype. The chain uses TRBV11-2 and TRBJ1-5; D is perhaps TRBD1 (6 bases). Trimming left V 5 bases short and J 1 base short, with 18 bases between. Germline V gives CDR1 SGHAT, CDR2 FQNNGV. CDR3 length equals 17 residues. The CDR3 reads CASSPMGGAGSNQPQHF. In DNA, the CDR3 is TGTGCCAGCAGCCCGATGGGGGGGGCAGGAAGCAATCAGCCCCAGCATTTT. Full variable domain (missing parts from reference TRBV11-2 and TRBJ1-5): EAGVAQSPRYKIIEKRQSVAFWCNPISGHATLYWYQQILGQGPKLLIQFQNNGVVDDSQLPKDRFSAERLKGVDSTLKIQPAKLEDSAVYLCASSPMGGAGSNQPQHFGDGTRLSIL.

The J gene is TRBJ2-3, the V gene TRBV20-1; 7 bases are a match to TRBD2. CDR3 length: 13 residues. V was pared by 2 bases and J by 3 bases, with 2 bases of the junction left unmatched. The germline gives CDR1 DFQATT, CDR2 SNEGSKA (reference sequence). CDR3 sequence (DNA): TGCAGTGCTAGATCGGGACTAACAGATACGCAGTATTTT. The encoded protein is CSARSGLTDTQYF.

The V call is TRBV6-1, the J call TRBJ1-5; TRBD1 matches at 8 bases. After removal of 9 bases from V and 6 bases from J, the junction contained 7 bases not matched to a gene. The CDR3 is 13 residues long. Germline V gene lookup returns CDR1 MNHNS and CDR2 SASEGT. CDR3 DNA sequence: TGTGCCAGTACACAGGGGGTCGGTCAGCCCCAGCATTTT. The encoded protein is CASTQGVGQPQHF.

The V call is TRBV11-1, the J call TRBJ2-1, with D perhaps given as TRBD1 or TRBD2 (5 bases each). Germline-derived CDR1 and CDR2 are SGHAT and FQDESV (reference sequence). This CDR3 region has 12 residues. Trimming shortened V by 7 bases and J by 8 bases, and 12 bases separated the two germline ends. In nucleotides, the CDR3 is TGTGCCAGCACCTCTGGGACGGATGAGCAGTTCTTC. It translates to CASTSGTDEQFF.

This clonotype was seen a few times. V usage is TRBV18 and J usage is TRBJ2-2; D remains unclear. The CDR3 is 12 residues long. The V gene lost 4 bases and the J gene lost 4 bases, with 4 bases spanning the gap. The V gene's germline CDR1 is KGHSH and CDR2 LQKENI. This CDR3 is CASSQGTGELFF. The DNA for the CDR3 is TGTGCCAGCTCACAGGGCACCGGGGAGCTGTTTTTT.

In this sample, this clonotype turned up a few times. The chain joins TRBV6-1 to TRBJ1-1; D remains ambiguous. The germline CDR1 and CDR2 sequences are MNHNS and SASEGT. The V gene lost 8 bases and the J gene lost 7 bases, with 11 bases spanning the gap. The CDR3 is 11 amino acids. As DNA, the CDR3 is TGTGCCAGCTTAGGGTTCGGTGAAGCTTTCTTT. This gives the protein CASLGFGEAFF.

This chain connects TRBV7-9 to TRBJ1-2; possibly TRBD1 for D (5 bases). The germline V and J ends were trimmed by 2 bases and 7 bases, with 29 bases remaining between them. The CDR3 runs 19 residues. CDR1 and CDR2 (germline): SEHNR, FQNEAQ (reference sequence). The CDR3 here is CASSLLFGGEALGSGGYTF. The CDR3 bases are TGTGCCAGCAGCTTATTATTTGGGGGTGAGGCGCTCGGTTCGGGTGGCTACACCTTC.

Within the sample, this clonotype is large. This chain uses TRBV10-3 with TRBJ2-3, with D perhaps matching TRBD1 (5 bases). The CDR3 loop spans 14 amino acids. CDR1 and CDR2 from the germline V gene are ENHRY and SYGVKD. Deletions cut 5 bases from V and 0 bases from J, with 9 bases between. As DNA, the CDR3 is TGTGCCATCAGTTACAGGCCTAGCACAGATACGCAGTATTTT. This codes for CAISYRPSTDTQYF.

This clonotype was seen a handful of times. The chain couples TRBV6-1 to TRBJ1-1, with TRBD1 as a possible D gene (5 bases). Germline V gives CDR1 MNHNS, CDR2 SASEGT. The CDR3 contains 13 residues. V lost 0 bases, J lost 5 bases, and 7 bases lay in between. The CDR3 DNA reads as TGTGCCAGCAGTGAAGCGAAGGGGACTGAAGCTTTCTTT. Translated, it gives CASSEAKGTEAFF.

This chain links TRBV30 with TRBJ2-1, with TRBD2 matching over 7 bases. The CDR3 totals 15 residues. Germline values: CDR1 GTSNPN, CDR2 SVGIG (reference sequence). V trimming: 5 bases; J trimming: 3 bases; junction bases outside the gene matches: 10. The CDR3 DNA reads as TGTGCCTGGTCCATGGGGCTAGCGGACTACAATGAGCAGTTCTTC. It encodes CAWSMGLADYNEQFF. The entire variable domain, with the rest obtained from reference TRBV30 and TRBJ2-1, is as follows: SQTIHQWPATLVQPVGSPLSLECTVEGTSNPNLYWYRQAAGRGLQLLFYSVGIGQISSEVPQNLSASRPQDRQFILSSKKLLLSDSGFYLCAWSMGLADYNEQFFGPGTRLTVL.

The sample holds a few counts of this clonotype. The chain joins TRBV6-2 or TRBV6-3 to TRBJ2-7; D may match TRBD1 or TRBD2 (5 bases each). The ends were cut back, 2 bases at V and 4 bases at J, with 12 bases in the middle. Germline V CDR1 and CDR2: MNHEY, SVGEGT. The CDR3 is 14 residues long. The CDR3 bases are TGTGCCAGCAGTTACGGGGGTCTGGGGTACGAGCAGTACTTC. Amino acid sequence: CASSYGGLGYEQYF.

The J gene is TRBJ2-5, the V gene TRBV7-9, with D perhaps matching TRBD1 (6 bases). Germline CDR1 is SEHNR and CDR2 is FQNEAQ (reference sequence). Trimming pared 4 bases from V and 4 bases from J, leaving 25 bases between. The CDR3 runs to 18 residues. In DNA form, the CDR3 reads TGTGCCAGCAGCTCCCACCGGGTGGGGGCGCGAGTTCTAGAGACCCAGTACTTC. Protein sequence: CASSSHRVGARVLETQYF.

This clonotype was seen a handful of times. The genes are TRBV5-4 and TRBJ2-7; TRBD1 might be the D (6 bases). The V end was cut by 4 bases, the J end by 3 bases, with 17 bases between. CDR1 SGHNT and CDR2 YYREEE come from the germline V gene (reference sequence). This CDR3 comprises 15 residues. DNA of the CDR3: TGTGCCAGCAGCCCCCACGGACAGCGTGGCTACGAGCAGTACTTC. Protein product: CASSPHGQRGYEQYF.